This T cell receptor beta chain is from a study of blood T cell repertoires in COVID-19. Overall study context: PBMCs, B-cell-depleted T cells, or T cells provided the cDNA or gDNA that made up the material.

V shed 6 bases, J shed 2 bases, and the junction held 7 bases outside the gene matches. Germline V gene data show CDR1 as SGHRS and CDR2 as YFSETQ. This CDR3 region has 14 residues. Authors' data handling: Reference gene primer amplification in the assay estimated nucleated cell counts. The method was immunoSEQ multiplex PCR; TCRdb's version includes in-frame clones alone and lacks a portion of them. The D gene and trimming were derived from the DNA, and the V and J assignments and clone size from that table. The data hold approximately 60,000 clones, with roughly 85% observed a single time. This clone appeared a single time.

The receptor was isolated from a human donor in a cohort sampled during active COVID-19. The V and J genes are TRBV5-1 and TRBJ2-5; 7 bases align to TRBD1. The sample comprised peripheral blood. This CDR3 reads CASTGTAAQETQYF. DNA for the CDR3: TGCGCCAGCACTGGGACAGCCGCACAAGAGACCCAGTACTTC.